This T cell receptor beta chain originates from a study of cytomegalovirus exposure and HLA in healthy donors. The overall study: For the roughly 400 genotyped donors, about 81% fell within the Caucasian-associated ancestry cluster. Study conclusions and caveats: In vitro assays verified that three CMV-associated chains recognized CMV antigens specifically. Many donors carried some public TCRs, although rarity characterized most TCR sequences. An analysis that came later showed most CMV-associated TCR beta chains appearing HLA-restricted.

This PCR relied on a set of 60 Vbeta primers and 13 Jbeta primers. Here immunoSEQ multiplex PCR was the method, and the copy in TCRdb shows in-frame clones only, minus some. In the table there are around 40,000 clones, around 90% of which are singletons. The CDR3 consists of 14 residues. Trimming took off 3 bases at V and 7 bases at J, with 16 bases between the two ends. The germline gives CDR1 ENHRY, CDR2 SYGVKD. About this clone itself: Its cognate antigen is unknown.

This chain connects TRBV10-3 to TRBJ2-7, with D possibly TRBD1 on 6 matching bases. This receptor was taken from a woman aged 40-49 years in good health and CMV-seropositive. The sequencing sample was made of PBMCs. The CDR3, as DNA: TGTGCCATCAGTGACCAATCAGGGGTTGGGGAGCAGTACTTC. This sequence encodes CAISDQSGVGEQYF.